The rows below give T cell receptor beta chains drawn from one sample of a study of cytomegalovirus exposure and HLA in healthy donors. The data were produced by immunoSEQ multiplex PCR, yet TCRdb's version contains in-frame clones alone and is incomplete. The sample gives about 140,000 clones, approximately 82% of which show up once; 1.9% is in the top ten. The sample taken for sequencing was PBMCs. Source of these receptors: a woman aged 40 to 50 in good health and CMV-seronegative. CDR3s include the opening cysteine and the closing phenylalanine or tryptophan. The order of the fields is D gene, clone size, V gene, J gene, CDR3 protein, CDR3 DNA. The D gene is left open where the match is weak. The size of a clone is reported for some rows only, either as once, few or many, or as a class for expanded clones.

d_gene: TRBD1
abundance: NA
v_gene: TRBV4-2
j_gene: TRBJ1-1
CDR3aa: CASSQGQGGNTEAFF
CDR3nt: TGTGCCAGCAGCCAGGGACAGGGGGGGAACACTGAAGCTTTCTTT

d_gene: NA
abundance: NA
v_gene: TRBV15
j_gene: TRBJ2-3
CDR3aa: CATSRTRTTDTQYF
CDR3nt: TGTGCCACCAGCAGAACTAGAACCACAGATACGCAGTATTTT

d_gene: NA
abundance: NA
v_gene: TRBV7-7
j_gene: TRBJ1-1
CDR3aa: CASSRDQVSEAFF
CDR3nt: TGTGCCAGCAGCCGAGACCAGGTCAGTGAAGCTTTCTTT

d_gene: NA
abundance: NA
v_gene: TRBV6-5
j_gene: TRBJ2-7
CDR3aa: CASSYMGGWREQYF
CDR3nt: TGTGCCAGCAGTTATATGGGGGGTTGGAGAGAGCAGTACTTC

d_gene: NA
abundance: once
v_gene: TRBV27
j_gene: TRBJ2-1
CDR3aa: CASSFVGDSYNEQFF
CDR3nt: TGTGCCAGCAGTTTTGTAGGGGATTCCTACAATGAGCAGTTCTTC

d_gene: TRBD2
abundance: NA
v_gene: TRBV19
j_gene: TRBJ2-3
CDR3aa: CASSSSGATDTQYF
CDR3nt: TGTGCCAGTAGTTCCAGCGGGGCCACAGATACGCAGTATTTT

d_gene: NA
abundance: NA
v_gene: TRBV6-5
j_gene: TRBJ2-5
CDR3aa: CASSTLETQYF
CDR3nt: TGTGCCAGCAGCACTCTGGAGACCCAGTACTTC

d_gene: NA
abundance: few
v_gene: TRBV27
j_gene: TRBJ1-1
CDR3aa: CASSFLQRNTEAFF
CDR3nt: TGTGCCAGCAGTTTCCTCCAGCGGAACACTGAAGCTTTCTTT

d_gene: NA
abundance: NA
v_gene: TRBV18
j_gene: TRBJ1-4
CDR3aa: CASSPAGANEKLFF
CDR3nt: TGTGCCAGCTCACCGGCCGGAGCTAATGAAAAACTGTTTTTT

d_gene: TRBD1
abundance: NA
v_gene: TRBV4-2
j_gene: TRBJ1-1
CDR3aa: CASSQPGTGEGAFF
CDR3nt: TGTGCCAGCAGCCAACCGGGGACAGGCGAAGGGGCTTTCTTT

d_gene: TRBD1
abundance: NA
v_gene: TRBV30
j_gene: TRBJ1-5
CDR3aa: CACQQGAMDQPQHF
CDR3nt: TGTGCCTGCCAACAGGGGGCGATGGATCAGCCCCAGCATTTT

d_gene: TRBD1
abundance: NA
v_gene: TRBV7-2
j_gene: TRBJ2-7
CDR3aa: CASREAGTASPYEQYF
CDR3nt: TGTGCCAGCAGGGAGGCCGGGACAGCTTCTCCCTACGAGCAGTACTTC

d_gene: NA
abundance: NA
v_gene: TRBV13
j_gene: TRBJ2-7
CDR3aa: CASSPISGSYEQYF
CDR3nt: TGTGCCAGCAGCCCCATCAGCGGATCATACGAGCAGTACTTC

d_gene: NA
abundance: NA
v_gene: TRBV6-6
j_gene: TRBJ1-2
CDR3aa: CASSYSGIGGVYGYTF
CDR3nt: TGTGCCAGCAGTTACTCAGGGATCGGAGGGGTGTATGGCTACACCTTC

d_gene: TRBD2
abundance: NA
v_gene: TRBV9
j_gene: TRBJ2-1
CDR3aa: CASSPRTSGYNEQFF
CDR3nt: TGTGCCAGCAGCCCACGGACTAGCGGATACAATGAGCAGTTCTTC

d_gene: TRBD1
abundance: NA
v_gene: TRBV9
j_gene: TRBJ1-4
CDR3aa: CASSPGQGDEKLFF
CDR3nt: TGTGCCAGCAGCCCAGGACAGGGAGATGAAAAACTGTTTTTT

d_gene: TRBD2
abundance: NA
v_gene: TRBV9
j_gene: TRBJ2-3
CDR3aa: CASSPPSGLGDTQYF
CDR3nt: TGTGCCAGCAGCCCCCCTAGCGGGCTTGGAGATACGCAGTATTTT

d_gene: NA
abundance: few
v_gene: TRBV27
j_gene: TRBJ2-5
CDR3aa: CASIRGETQYF
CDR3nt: TGTGCCAGCATCCGCGGGGAGACCCAGTACTTC

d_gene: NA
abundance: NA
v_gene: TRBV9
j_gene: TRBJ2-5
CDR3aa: CASSEGLPPQETQYF
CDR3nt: TGTGCCAGCAGCGAGGGACTCCCGCCCCAGGAGACCCAGTACTTC

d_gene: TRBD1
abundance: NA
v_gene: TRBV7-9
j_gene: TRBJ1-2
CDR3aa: CASRPSDRAYTF
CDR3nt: TGTGCCAGCAGACCTTCGGACAGGGCCTACACCTTC

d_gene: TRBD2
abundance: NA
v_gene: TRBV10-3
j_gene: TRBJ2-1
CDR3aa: CATAGLAGHNEQFF
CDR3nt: TGTGCCACCGCCGGACTAGCGGGACACAATGAGCAGTTCTTC

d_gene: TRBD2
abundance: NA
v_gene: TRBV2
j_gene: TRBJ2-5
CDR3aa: CAGSGSHIETQYF
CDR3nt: TGTGCCGGGAGCGGGAGTCATATCGAGACCCAGTACTTC

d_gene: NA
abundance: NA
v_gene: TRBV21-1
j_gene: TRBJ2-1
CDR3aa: CASRKNLGLAEVNEQFF
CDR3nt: TGTGCCAGCAGAAAAAACCTCGGACTAGCGGAGGTGAATGAGCAGTTCTTC

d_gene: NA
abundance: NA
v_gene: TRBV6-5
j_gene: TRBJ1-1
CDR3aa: CASSPDSATEAFF
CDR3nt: TGTGCCAGCAGTCCGGACTCGGCAACTGAAGCTTTCTTT

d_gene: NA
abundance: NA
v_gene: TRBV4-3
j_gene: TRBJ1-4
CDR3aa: CASSQAGPGGATNEKLFF
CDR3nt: TGCGCCAGCAGCCAAGCGGGCCCGGGGGGGGCCACTAATGAAAAACTGTTTTTT

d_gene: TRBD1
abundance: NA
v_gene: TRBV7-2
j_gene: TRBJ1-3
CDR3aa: CASSLGDRVISGNTIYF
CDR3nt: TGTGCCAGCAGCTTAGGGGACAGGGTGATCTCTGGAAACACCATATATTTT

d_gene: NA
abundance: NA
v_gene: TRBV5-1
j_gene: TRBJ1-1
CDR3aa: CASSLTGIEAFF
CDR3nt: TGCGCCAGCAGCTTAACAGGGATTGAAGCTTTCTTT

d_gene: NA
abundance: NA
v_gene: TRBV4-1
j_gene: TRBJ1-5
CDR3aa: CASSQVQVPKPQHF
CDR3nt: TGCGCCAGCAGCCAAGTTCAGGTCCCAAAGCCCCAGCATTTT

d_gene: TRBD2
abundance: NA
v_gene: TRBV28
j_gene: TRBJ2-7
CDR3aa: CASSMTSGRGQYF
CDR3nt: TGTGCCAGCAGTATGACTAGCGGGAGGGGGCAGTACTTC